These 23 T cell receptor beta chains were all obtained from the same sample, sequenced in a study of beta chain features in type 1 diabetes. Reverse transcription of all isolated RNA meant that expressed TCRB transcripts were sequenced. Repertoires were generated with immunoSEQ multiplex PCR, while TCRdb's copy carries only in-frame clones and drops some. This sample has about 340,000 clones, with about 13% found just once. Whole-study findings and limits: Patients with Type 1 diabetes showed moderately but significantly shorter TCRB CDR3s in all four CD4+ subsets.

No cognate antigen is known for these TCRs. Sequencing used naive CD4+ T cells from blood. These receptors were collected from a woman younger than 30 with type 1 diabetes.

This chain joins TRBV30 and TRBJ2-2; TRBD1 might be the D (6 bases). CDR1 and CDR2 (germline): GTSNPN, SVGIG (reference sequence). V was shortened by 2 bases and J by 4 bases, with 14 bases between the two germline ends. The CDR3 length is 15 residues. This chain's CDR3 is CAWSLVGRGTGELFF. DNA of the CDR3: TGTGCCTGGAGTTTGGTGGGCAGGGGCACCGGGGAGCTGTTTTTT.

The chain carries TRBV5-1 and TRBJ2-1, with 7 nucleotides matching TRBD2. Germline CDR1 SGHRS, CDR2 YFSETQ. The CDR3 extends over 17 amino acids. V was pared by 0 bases and J by 4 bases, with 10 bases of the junction left unmatched. Written as DNA, the CDR3 is TGCGCCAGCAGCTTGGCCCGGCAGAGCGGGATTTACAATGAGCAGTTCTTC. As protein: CASSLARQSGIYNEQFF.

The J gene is TRBJ2-2, the V gene TRBV30, with 12 nucleotides matching TRBD2. V trimming: 4 bases; J trimming: 7 bases; junction bases outside the gene matches: 7. The CDR3 length is 15 residues. The germline V gene encodes CDR1 GTSNPN and CDR2 SVGIG (reference sequence). The DNA for the CDR3 is TGTGCCTGGACCCGACTAGCGGGAGTCATCGGGGAGCTGTTTTTT. It translates to CAWTRLAGVIGELFF.

This clone was seen a few times. CDR3 sequence reads: CASSALAGGPGNEQFF. CDR3 DNA sequence: TGTGCCAGCAGCGCCTTAGCGGGAGGTCCGGGGAATGAGCAGTTCTTC. The V and J genes are TRBV9 and TRBJ2-1; 10 bases fit TRBD2. V lost 3 bases, J lost 7 bases, and 10 bases stayed unmatched. The CDR3 is made up of 16 amino acids. Germline V gene lookup returns CDR1 SGDLS and CDR2 YYNGEE.

This chain uses TRBV30 with TRBJ2-2; no firm D call. The CDR3 runs to 15 residues. V lost 2 bases to trimming and J lost 7 bases, with 17 bases between them. CDR1 and CDR2 from the germline V gene are GTSNPN and SVGIG (reference sequence). CDR3: CAWSLTLLGHGELFF. In DNA, the CDR3 is TGTGCCTGGAGTCTCACCCTCCTTGGCCACGGGGAGCTGTTTTTT.

This clone has only a few counts. The chain is built from TRBV7-2 and TRBJ2-7, with TRBD1 matching over 8 bases. CDR1 and CDR2 from the germline V gene are SGHTA and FQGNSA. Trimming took 5 bases from V and 1 from J; bases not matched to a gene: 1. The CDR3 spans 13 residues. The CDR3 bases are TGTGCCAGCAGCCGGGACAGGTCCTACGAGCAGTACGTC. The encoded protein is CASSRDRSYEQYV.

A few counts support this clone. The J gene is TRBJ1-5, the V gene TRBV2; D not certain. The CDR3 is made up of 13 amino acids. V gave up 9 bases and J gave up 0 bases, with 9 bases separating them. Germline V lookup: CDR1 SNHLY, CDR2 FYNNEI. CDR3 sequence (DNA): TGTGCCAGTCAAGCGAATAGCAATCAGCCCCAGCATTTT. Translated, it gives CASQANSNQPQHF.

This sequence joins TRBV6-5 and TRBJ2-1; 9 bases fit TRBD2. Germline CDR1 and CDR2: MNHEY and SVGAGI. This CDR3 contains 16 residues. J was trimmed by 4 bases and V by 0 bases; bases with no gene match: 4. This chain's CDR3 is CASSYSLAGGYNEQFF. The DNA of the CDR3 is TGTGCCAGCAGTTACTCCCTCGCGGGAGGGTACAATGAGCAGTTCTTC.

The genes are TRBV28 and TRBJ2-2, with D uncertain. V was pared by 3 bases and J by 7 bases, with 18 bases between. CDR1 is MDHEN and CDR2 is SYDVKM in the germline V gene. CDR3 length: 16 amino acids. As DNA, the CDR3 is TGTGCCAGCAGTTTTCTATCCGCACTCCTTCACGGGGAGCTGTTTTTT. This codes for CASSFLSALLHGELFF. The full variable domain, in which reference TRBV28 and TRBJ2-2 provide the parts outside the CDR3, is DVKVTQSSRYLVKRTGEKVFLECVQDMDHENMFWYRQDPGLGLRLIYFSYDVKMKEKGDIPEGYSVSREKKERFSLILESASTNQTSMYLCASSFLSALLHGELFFGEGSRLTVL.

The chain uses TRBV5-1 and TRBJ2-7; TRBD1 is a possible D gene (6 bases). With 1 base removed from V and 2 bases from J, the gap between germline ends came to 19 bases. In germline, CDR1 is SGHRS, CDR2 YFSETQ. CDR3 size: 17 residues. The CDR3 loop is CASSLIPGRRGTYEQYF. The DNA for the CDR3 is TGCGCCAGCAGCTTGATCCCCGGCCGCAGGGGAACCTACGAGCAGTACTTC. The full variable domain, with the rest looked up from reference TRBV5-1 and TRBJ2-7, is KAGVTQTPRYLIKTRGQQVTLSCSPISGHRSVSWYQQTPGQGLQFLFEYFSETQRNKGNFPGRFSGRQFSNSRSEMNVSTLELGDSALYLCASSLIPGRRGTYEQYFGPGTRLTVT.

A few counts support this clone. The chain joins TRBV7-2 to TRBJ1-1; a possible D gene is TRBD1 (5 bases). Germline values: CDR1 SGHTA, CDR2 FQGNSA. With 7 bases removed from V and 1 base from J, the gap between germline ends came to 13 bases. The CDR3 has 14 residues. CDR3 nucleotide sequence: TGTGCCAGCACTACAGGACGGAGGAACACTGAAGCTTTCTTT. It codes for CASTTGRRNTEAFF.

This clone showed up just a few times. The J gene is TRBJ1-4, the V gene TRBV28; TRBD1 agrees at 7 bases. The germline gives CDR1 MDHEN, CDR2 SYDVKM. J was trimmed by 8 bases and V by 6 bases; bases with no gene match: 6. CDR3 size: 13 residues. The DNA for the CDR3 is TGTGCCAGCAGCGACAGGGAGGAAGAAAAACTGTTTTTT. Its translation: CASSDREEEKLFF.

This clone was found a few times. The genes are TRBV18 and TRBJ2-1, with 8 bases that match TRBD2. V shed 6 bases and J 3 bases; nucleotides not matched to a gene: 13. The V gene's germline CDR1 is KGHSH and CDR2 LQKENI. The CDR3 has 17 residues. The CDR3 DNA reads as TGTGCCAGCTCCCTGAATCGGGGGGGATTTAACTACAATGAGCAGTTCTTC. It encodes CASSLNRGGFNYNEQFF.

This clone has only a few counts. The chain uses TRBV4-3 and TRBJ1-2, with D unresolved. The V and J ends lost 1 base and 2 bases respectively, with 11 bases between them. Germline V CDR1 and CDR2: LGHNA, YSLEER. CDR3 length: 15 amino acids. The CDR3 loop is CASSQGVVQNYGYTF. The CDR3 region has the DNA TGCGCCAGCAGCCAAGGAGTAGTCCAAAACTATGGCTACACCTTC.

This clone was observed a handful of times. This chain links TRBV7-2 with TRBJ2-1; perhaps TRBD2 as D (6 bases). The ends were cut back, 5 bases at V and 9 bases at J, with 17 bases in the middle. Looked up from germline, CDR1 is SGHTA and CDR2 is FQGNSA. The CDR3 is made up of 14 amino acids. The CDR3 sequence: CASSPGHRGSEQFF. The CDR3 nucleotides are TGTGCCAGCAGCCCCGGGCACCGGGGGTCTGAGCAGTTCTTC. Full variable domain (missing parts from reference TRBV7-2 and TRBJ2-1): GAGVSQSPSNKVTEKGKDVELRCDPISGHTALYWYRQSLGQGLEFLIYFQGNSAPDKSGLPSDRFSAERTGGSVSTLTIQRTQQEDSAVYLCASSPGHRGSEQFFGPGTRLTVL.

The table lists this clone with a few counts. The chain joins TRBV7-2 to TRBJ2-1; TRBD2 agrees at 7 bases. This CDR3 spans 12 amino acids. Germline loops: CDR1 SGHTA, CDR2 FQGNSA. V was pared by 5 bases and J by 10 bases, with 5 bases of the junction left unmatched. CDR3 sequence (DNA): TGTGCCAGCAGCAGACTAGCTCGGGAGCAGTTCTTC. It encodes CASSRLAREQFF.

About this clone: This same CDR3 is encoded by further DNA sequences in the sample. The rearrangement links TRBV7-2 to TRBJ2-3, with 8 bases that match TRBD1. The junction had 3 bases not matched to a gene; V was cut back by 4 bases and J by 0 bases. Germline-derived CDR1 and CDR2 are SGHTA and FQGNSA. CDR3 size: 15 residues. CDR3 region: CASSSRDRSTDTQYF. Here the CDR3 DNA reads TGTGCCAGCAGCTCCCGGGACAGGAGCACAGATACGCAGTATTTT.

This clone was seen at least ten times. The J gene is TRBJ2-1, the V gene TRBV29-1; D perhaps matches TRBD2 (5 bases). The V and J ends lost 4 bases and 9 bases respectively, with 16 bases between them. CDR3 size: 13 residues. CDR1 and CDR2 from the germline V gene are SQVTM and ANQGSEA. CDR3 loop: CSVAQAAGSEQFF. In DNA, the CDR3 is TGCAGCGTTGCCCAGGCAGCTGGGAGTGAGCAGTTCTTC.

This clone was detected a few times. V and J are TRBV28 and TRBJ1-1, with 10 bases matching TRBD1. Losses at the gene ends were 3 bases for V and 10 bases for J; bases not matched to a gene: 11. CDR3 length: 15 residues. Germline V lookup: CDR1 MDHEN, CDR2 SYDVKM. CDR3 loop: CASSLARQGAGGAFF. The DNA for the CDR3 is TGTGCCAGCAGTTTGGCGAGACAGGGGGCGGGTGGAGCTTTCTTT.

V usage is TRBV11-2 and J usage is TRBJ2-7; D tentatively fits TRBD1 or TRBD2 (5 bases each). The CDR3 runs to 14 residues. Germline CDR1 and CDR2: SGHAT and FQNNGV. V lost 1 base and J lost 3, with 10 bases in between. CDR3: CASSLARGGYEQYV. DNA for the CDR3: TGTGCCAGCAGCTTAGCCCGTGGGGGCTACGAGCAGTACGTC.

This sequence joins TRBV5-1 and TRBJ2-1; 7 positions agree with TRBD2. Germline CDR1 is SGHRS and CDR2 is YFSETQ. CDR3 size: 15 residues. After removal of 0 bases from V and 6 bases from J, the junction contained 6 bases not matched to a gene. The CDR3 DNA reads TGCGCCAGCAGCTTGGCCCGGGACTATTTCAATGAGCAGTTCTTC. It yields the protein CASSLARDYFNEQFF. Supplemented by reference TRBV5-1 and TRBJ2-1, the full variable domain reads KAGVTQTPRYLIKTRGQQVTLSCSPISGHRSVSWYQQTPGQGLQFLFEYFSETQRNKGNFPGRFSGRQFSNSRSEMNVSTLELGDSALYLCASSLARDYFNEQFFGPGTRLTVL.

This clone was recorded a few times. The chain carries TRBV7-7 and TRBJ2-7; a weak D match, TRBD1 (5 bases). Trimming cost V 5 bases and J 3 bases, with 11 bases left between them. The length of the CDR3 is 13 residues. Germline CDR1 and CDR2: SSHAT and FNYEAQ (reference sequence). The CDR3 loop reads CASSPPDSYEQYF. DNA for the CDR3: TGTGCCAGCAGCCCTCCCGACAGCTACGAGCAGTACTTC.

The chain links TRBV5-4 to TRBJ2-1; 9 bases are shared with TRBD1. CDR1 is SGHNT and CDR2 is YYREEE in the germline V gene (reference sequence). The CDR3 totals 17 residues. Trimming took 1 base from V and 2 from J; bases not matched to a gene: 7. The CDR3 here is CASSLTSRTGAYNEQFF. The CDR3 coding sequence is TGTGCCAGCAGCTTGACCTCCCGGACAGGGGCCTACAATGAGCAGTTCTTC. Filled out from reference TRBV5-4 and TRBJ2-1, the complete variable domain reads ETGVTQSPTHLIKTRGQQVTLRCSSQSGHNTVSWYQQALGQGPQFIFQYYREEENGRGNFPPRFSGLQFPNYSSELNVNALELDDSALYLCASSLTSRTGAYNEQFFGPGTRLTVL.